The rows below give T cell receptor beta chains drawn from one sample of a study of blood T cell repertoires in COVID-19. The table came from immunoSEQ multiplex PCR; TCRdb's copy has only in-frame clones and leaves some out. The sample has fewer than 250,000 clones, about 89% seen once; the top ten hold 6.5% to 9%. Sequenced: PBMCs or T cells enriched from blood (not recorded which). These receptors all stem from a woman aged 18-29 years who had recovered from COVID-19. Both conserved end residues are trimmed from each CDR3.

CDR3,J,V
ASSFGGQGMTYNSPLH,TRBJ1-6,TRBV27
ASRNSGGAFNEQF,TRBJ2-1,TRBV6-5
ASSFDSQRAYEQY,TRBJ2-7,TRBV5-6
ASSVAVGQDWYEQY,TRBJ2-7,TRBV9
AISPGGYGYT,TRBJ1-2,TRBV10-3
AISDLSDQPQH,TRBJ1-5,TRBV10-3
ASSVRTGEAGYT,TRBJ1-2,TRBV25-1
ASSYGVNTEAF,TRBJ1-1,TRBV12-3/TRBV12-4
ASSPTGNWLPLH,TRBJ1-6,TRBV5-6
ATSRDQEGEKLF,TRBJ1-4,TRBV15
ASSQETDLTDTQY,TRBJ2-3,TRBV3-1/TRBV3-2
ASSQDPRVSRTGELF,TRBJ2-2,TRBV4-2
ASSSTGAEGYT,TRBJ1-2,TRBV5-1
ASTQWGRESRYEQY,TRBJ2-7,TRBV5-1
ASSVGAGWGNTEAF,TRBJ1-1,TRBV9
ASSPGSSGGADTQY,TRBJ2-3,TRBV18
ASTQSSNQPQH,TRBJ1-5,TRBV6-5
ASRPARGATDTQY,TRBJ2-3,TRBV3-1/TRBV3-2
ASSLGQLLSGANVLT,TRBJ2-6,TRBV5-6
ASSPLREVNEKLF,TRBJ1-4,TRBV27
ASRLGGNTEAF,TRBJ1-1,TRBV27
ASSTALQGLSSGANVLT,TRBJ2-6,TRBV5-6
ASSLQGESNQPQH,TRBJ1-5,TRBV5-1
ASSVVRTGGAGELF,TRBJ2-2,TRBV9
ASSPWDSTYEQY,TRBJ2-7,TRBV9
ASSLGGLADQETQY,TRBJ2-5,TRBV5-8
ASSLNFEDRAHSPLH,TRBJ1-6,TRBV18
ASSDADGYT,TRBJ1-2,TRBV10-2
ASSGTTRELF,TRBJ2-2,TRBV28
AISEGTHQETQY,TRBJ2-5,TRBV10-3
AIRPSDRVNTEAF,TRBJ1-1,TRBV10-3
ASSVRGNTGELF,TRBJ2-2,TRBV2
ASSTTTGERNYGYT,TRBJ1-2,TRBV6-2/TRBV6-3
SVDRGPEAF,TRBJ1-1,TRBV29-1
ASSAYAGIRFSGNTIY,TRBJ1-3,TRBV7-2
ASSLGPGGLYEQY,TRBJ2-7,TRBV7-6
SAPGGTEAF,TRBJ1-1,TRBV20-1
ASSSGGAGYGYT,TRBJ1-2,TRBV6-5
ASSPPGTETQY,TRBJ2-5,TRBV5-4
ATSDSRRGGPNQPQH,TRBJ1-5,TRBV24-1
ASSLGQPVETQY,TRBJ2-5,TRBV7-9
ASREWGGVNTIY,TRBJ1-3,TRBV28
ASSYSGQPGYT,TRBJ1-2,TRBV6-2/TRBV6-3
ASSQIQGAGETQY,TRBJ2-5,TRBV5-4
ASRLRGRNGNTIY,TRBJ1-3,TRBV28
ASRDGGGEKLF,TRBJ1-4,TRBV11-2
ASSLSLLRTPGITDTQY,TRBJ2-3,TRBV7-2
ASTLTGPYEQY,TRBJ2-7,TRBV28
ASSLSAGGGGNTIY,TRBJ1-3,TRBV28
ASSARFPENIQY,TRBJ2-4,TRBV19
ATSDTGQGMSGELF,TRBJ2-2,TRBV24-1
ASRAGGQPQH,TRBJ1-5,TRBV19
ASSQLGPLGTGELF,TRBJ2-2,TRBV4-2
ASSFLQGATGANYGYT,TRBJ1-2,TRBV5-6
ASSLIRGRSPLH,TRBJ1-6,TRBV7-9